The sequence of this T cell receptor (beta chain) was determined in a study of control samples from healthy donors and cancer patients. Germline assignment: CDR1 LGHDT and CDR2 YNNKEL (reference sequence). This CDR3 has 16 residues. Trimming removed 8 bases at V and 5 bases at J, with 19 bases between. The repertoire was sequenced with immunoSEQ multiplex PCR; TCRdb's copy has only in-frame clones and lacks some. The sample records 84,000 or so clones, around 84% being singletons. This sequence originates from a man aged 55 to 70 with head and neck cancer. The chain has TRBV3-1 (or the pseudogene TRBV3-2) and TRBJ1-6, with D perhaps TRBD1 (5 bases). Sample: PBMCs. CDR3 sequence reads: CASSPYRGLNNSPLHF. CDR3 bases: TGTGCCAGCTCACCTTATCGGGGACTGAATAATTCACCCCTCCACTTT.